This TCR beta chain was documented in a study of human T cells and chemical hapten exposure. In this sample, this clonotype turned up many times. Its antigen is not known. CDR1 and CDR2 (germline): MNHEY, SVGAGI. The CDR3 runs to 17 residues. V was pared by 5 bases and J by 4 bases, with 7 bases of the junction left unmatched. Sample time point: patch test 2, 6 weeks after DPC sensitization. Treatment meaning: therapeutic diphenylcyclopropenone sensitization with weekly scalp DPC. TCRdb processed the RACE reads anew with MiXCR; each CDR3 protein has one entry. The sample has fewer than 90,000 distinct CDR3 sequences, 6.5% to 8.5% seen once. Whole-study results and caveats: With DPC sensitization, TCRs exceeding 1 in 1000 frequency showed no change.

The sequencing used whole blood, collected in connection with sensitization to the hapten diphenylcyclopropenone (DPC). The chain recombines TRBV6-5 with TRBJ2-2; 13 bases line up with TRBD2. This TCR derives from a woman aged 25 to 39 with alopecia areata. Some clones in this sample may be carry-over from other donors' samples. The chain's CDR3 is CASSTLTSGGSTGELFF. CDR3 nucleotides: TGTGCCAGCAGTACCCTGACTAGCGGGGGGTCCACCGGGGAGCTGTTTTTT.